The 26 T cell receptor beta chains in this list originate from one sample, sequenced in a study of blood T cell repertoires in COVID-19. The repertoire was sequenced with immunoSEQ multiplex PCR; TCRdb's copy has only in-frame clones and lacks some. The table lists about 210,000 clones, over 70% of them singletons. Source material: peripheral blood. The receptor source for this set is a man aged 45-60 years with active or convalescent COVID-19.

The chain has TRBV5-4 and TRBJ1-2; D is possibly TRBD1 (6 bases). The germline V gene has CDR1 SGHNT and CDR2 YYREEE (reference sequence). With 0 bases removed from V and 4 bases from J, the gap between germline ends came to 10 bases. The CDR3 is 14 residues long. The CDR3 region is CASSLGGTLYGYTF. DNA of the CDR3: TGTGCCAGCAGCTTGGGTGGGACACTCTATGGCTACACCTTC.

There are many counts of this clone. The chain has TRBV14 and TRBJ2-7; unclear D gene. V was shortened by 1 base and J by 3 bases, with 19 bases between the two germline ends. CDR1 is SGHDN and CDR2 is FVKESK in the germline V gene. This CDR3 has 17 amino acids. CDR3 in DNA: TGTGCCAGCAGCCAAGGGTTTAAGCAGGCAGAGAGCTACGAGCAGTACTTC. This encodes CASSQGFKQAESYEQYF.

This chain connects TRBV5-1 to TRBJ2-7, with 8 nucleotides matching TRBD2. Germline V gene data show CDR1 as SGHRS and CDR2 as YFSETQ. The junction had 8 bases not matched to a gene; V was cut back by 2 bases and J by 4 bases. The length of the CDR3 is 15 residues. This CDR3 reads CASSLGGTSIYEQYF. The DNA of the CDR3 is TGCGCCAGCAGCTTAGGAGGGACTAGTATTTACGAGCAGTACTTC.

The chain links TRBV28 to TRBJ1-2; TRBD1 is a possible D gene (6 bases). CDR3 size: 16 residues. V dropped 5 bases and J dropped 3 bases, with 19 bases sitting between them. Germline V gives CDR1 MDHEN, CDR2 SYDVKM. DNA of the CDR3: TGTGCCAGCAGTCGCATCGGACAGCCGACGGACTATGGCTACACCTTC. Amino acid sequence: CASSRIGQPTDYGYTF.

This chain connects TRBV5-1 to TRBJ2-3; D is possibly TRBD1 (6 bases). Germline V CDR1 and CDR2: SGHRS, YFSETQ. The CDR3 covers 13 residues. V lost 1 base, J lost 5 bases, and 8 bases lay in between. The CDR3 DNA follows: TGCGCCAGCAGCTTGTGGGGGCAAGATACGCAGTATTTT. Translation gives CASSLWGQDTQYF.

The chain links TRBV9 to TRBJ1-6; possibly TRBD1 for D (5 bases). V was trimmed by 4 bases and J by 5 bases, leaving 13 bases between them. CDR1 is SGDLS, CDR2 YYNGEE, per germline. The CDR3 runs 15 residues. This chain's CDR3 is CASSPVQGNNSPLHF. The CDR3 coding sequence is TGTGCCAGCAGCCCCGTTCAGGGTAATAATTCACCCCTCCACTTT.

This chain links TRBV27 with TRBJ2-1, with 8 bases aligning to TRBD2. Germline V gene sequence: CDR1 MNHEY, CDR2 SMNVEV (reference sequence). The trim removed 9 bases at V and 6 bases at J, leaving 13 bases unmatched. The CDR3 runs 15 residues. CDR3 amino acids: CASRGGHLRSNEQFF. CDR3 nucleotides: TGTGCCAGTCGGGGGGGCCATTTACGGTCCAATGAGCAGTTCTTC.

The CDR3 region has the DNA TGTGCCACCAGTGAAGCGAACTATGGCTACACCTTC. Amino acid sequence: CATSEANYGYTF. The rearrangement uses TRBV24-1 and TRBJ1-2; D remains unclear. The CDR3 is 12 residues long. Trimming took off 4 bases at V and 2 bases at J, with 4 bases between the two ends. Germline lookup yields CDR1 KGHDR and CDR2 SFDVKD.

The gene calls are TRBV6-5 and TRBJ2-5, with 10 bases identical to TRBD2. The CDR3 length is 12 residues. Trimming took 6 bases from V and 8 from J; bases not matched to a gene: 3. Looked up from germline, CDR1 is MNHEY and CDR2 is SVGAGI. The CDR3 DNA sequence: TGTGCCAGCAGGGGGACTAGCGAAACCCAGTACTTC. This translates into CASRGTSETQYF.

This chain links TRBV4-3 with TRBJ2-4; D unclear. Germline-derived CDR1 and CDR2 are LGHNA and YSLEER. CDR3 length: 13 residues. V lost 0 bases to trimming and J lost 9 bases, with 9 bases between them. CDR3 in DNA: TGCGCCAGCAGCCAAGATCACGGTGGCATTCAGTACTTC. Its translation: CASSQDHGGIQYF.

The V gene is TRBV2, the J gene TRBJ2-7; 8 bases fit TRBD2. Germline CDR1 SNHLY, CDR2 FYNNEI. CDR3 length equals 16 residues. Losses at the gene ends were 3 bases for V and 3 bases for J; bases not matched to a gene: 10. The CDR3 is CASSESVVAGIYEQYF. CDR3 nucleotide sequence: TGTGCCAGCAGTGAGTCGGTAGTAGCGGGAATCTACGAGCAGTACTTC.

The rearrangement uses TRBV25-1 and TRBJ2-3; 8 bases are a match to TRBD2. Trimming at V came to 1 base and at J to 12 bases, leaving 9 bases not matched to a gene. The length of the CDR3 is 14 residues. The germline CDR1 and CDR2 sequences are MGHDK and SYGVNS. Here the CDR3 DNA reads TGTGCCAGCAGTGAATTAGGTAGCGGGGTCGGTCAGTATTTT. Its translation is CASSELGSGVGQYF. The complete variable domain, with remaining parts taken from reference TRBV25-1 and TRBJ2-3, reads EADIYQTPRYLVIGTGKKITLECSQTMGHDKMYWYQQDPGMELHLIHYSYGVNSTEKGDLSSESTVSRIRTEHFPLTLESARPSHTSQYLCASSELGSGVGQYFGPGTRLTVL.

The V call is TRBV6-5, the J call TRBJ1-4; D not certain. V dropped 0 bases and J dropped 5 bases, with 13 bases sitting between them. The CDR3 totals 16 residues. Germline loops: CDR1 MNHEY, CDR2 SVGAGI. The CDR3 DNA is TGTGCCAGCAGTTACTCGCTCGTGGAGAGGAATGAAAAACTGTTTTTT. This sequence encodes CASSYSLVERNEKLFF.

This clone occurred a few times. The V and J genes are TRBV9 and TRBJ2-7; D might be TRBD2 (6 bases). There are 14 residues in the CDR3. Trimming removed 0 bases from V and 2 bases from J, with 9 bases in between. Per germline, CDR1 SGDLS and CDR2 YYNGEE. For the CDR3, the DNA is TGTGCCAGCAGCGTAGGGGGGGTACCCTACGAGCAGTACTTC. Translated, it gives CASSVGGVPYEQYF.

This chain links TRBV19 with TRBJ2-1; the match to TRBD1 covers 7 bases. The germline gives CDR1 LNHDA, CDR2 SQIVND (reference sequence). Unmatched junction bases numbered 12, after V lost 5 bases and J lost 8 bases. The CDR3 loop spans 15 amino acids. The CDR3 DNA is TGTGCCAGTAGTTCATACAGGGGCGCGAACGATGAGCAGTTCTTC. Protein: CASSSYRGANDEQFF.

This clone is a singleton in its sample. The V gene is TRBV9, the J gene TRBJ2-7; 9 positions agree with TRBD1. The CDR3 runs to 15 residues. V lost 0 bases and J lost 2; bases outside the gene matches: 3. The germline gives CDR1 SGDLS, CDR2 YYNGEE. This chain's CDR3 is CASSVEQGATYEQYF. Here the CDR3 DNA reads TGTGCCAGCAGCGTAGAACAGGGGGCCACCTACGAGCAGTACTTC.

CDR3 DNA: TGTGCCAGTACCCCGGGATGGGCCACCGGGGAGCTGTTTTTT. Amino acids: CASTPGWATGELFF. V is TRBV19 and J is TRBJ2-2, with D perhaps TRBD2 (5 bases). The V and J ends lost 7 bases and 4 bases respectively, with 13 bases between them. Germline CDR1 LNHDA, CDR2 SQIVND (reference sequence). This CDR3 comprises 14 residues.

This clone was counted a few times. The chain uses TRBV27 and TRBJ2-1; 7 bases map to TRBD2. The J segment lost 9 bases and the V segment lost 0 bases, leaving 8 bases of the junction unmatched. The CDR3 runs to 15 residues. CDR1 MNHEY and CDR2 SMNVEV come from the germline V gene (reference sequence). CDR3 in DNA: TGTGCCAGCAGTTTATCTGGGCTAGCGGAGACTGAGCAGTTCTTC. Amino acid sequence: CASSLSGLAETEQFF.

The CDR3 DNA reads TGTGCCAGCCGCCATGGACAGAACACCGGGGAGCTGTTTTTT. This encodes CASRHGQNTGELFF. This chain joins TRBV6-5 and TRBJ2-2, with a tentative D call TRBD1 (5 bases). The V gene lost 8 bases and the J gene lost 1 base, with 11 bases spanning the gap. Germline CDR1 reads MNHEY; CDR2 reads SVGAGI. The CDR3 is made up of 14 amino acids.

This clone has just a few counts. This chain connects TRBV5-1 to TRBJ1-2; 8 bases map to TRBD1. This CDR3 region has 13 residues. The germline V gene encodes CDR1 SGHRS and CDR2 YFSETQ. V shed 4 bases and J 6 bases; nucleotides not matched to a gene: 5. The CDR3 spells CASSAGQGDGYTF. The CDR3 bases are TGCGCCAGCAGCGCCGGACAGGGCGATGGCTACACCTTC.

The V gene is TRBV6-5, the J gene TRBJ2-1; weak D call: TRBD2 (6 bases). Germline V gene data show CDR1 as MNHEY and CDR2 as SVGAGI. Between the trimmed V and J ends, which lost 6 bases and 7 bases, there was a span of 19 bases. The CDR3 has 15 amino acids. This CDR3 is CASSRGVADLNEQFF. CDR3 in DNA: TGTGCCAGCAGCCGCGGGGTAGCGGACTTGAATGAGCAGTTCTTC.

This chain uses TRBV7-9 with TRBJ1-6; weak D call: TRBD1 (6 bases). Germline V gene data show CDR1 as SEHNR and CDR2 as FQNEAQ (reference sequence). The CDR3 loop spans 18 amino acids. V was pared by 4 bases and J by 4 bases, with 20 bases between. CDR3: CASSWLGGAREYNSPLHF. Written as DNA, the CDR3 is TGTGCCAGCAGCTGGCTAGGGGGGGCCAGGGAATATAATTCACCCCTCCACTTT.

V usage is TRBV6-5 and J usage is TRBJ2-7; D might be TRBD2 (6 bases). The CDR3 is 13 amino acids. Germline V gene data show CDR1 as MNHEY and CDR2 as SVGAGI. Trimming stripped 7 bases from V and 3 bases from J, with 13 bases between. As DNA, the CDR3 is TGTGCCAGCACTTCCCCGGGGGTCTACGAGCAGTACTTC. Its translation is CASTSPGVYEQYF.

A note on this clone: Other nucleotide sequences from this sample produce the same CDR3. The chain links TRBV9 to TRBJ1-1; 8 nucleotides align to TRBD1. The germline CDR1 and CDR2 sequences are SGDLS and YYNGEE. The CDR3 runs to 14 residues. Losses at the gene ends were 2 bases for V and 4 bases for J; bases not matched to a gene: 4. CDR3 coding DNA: TGTGCCAGCAGCGTGACAGGGGTGGGCACTGAAGCTTTCTTT. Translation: CASSVTGVGTEAFF. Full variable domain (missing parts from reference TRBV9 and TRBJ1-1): DSGVTQTPKHLITATGQRVTLRCSPRSGDLSVYWYQQSLDQGLQFLIQYYNGEERAKGNILERFSAQQFPDLHSELNLSSLELGDSALYFCASSVTGVGTEAFFGQGTRLTVV.

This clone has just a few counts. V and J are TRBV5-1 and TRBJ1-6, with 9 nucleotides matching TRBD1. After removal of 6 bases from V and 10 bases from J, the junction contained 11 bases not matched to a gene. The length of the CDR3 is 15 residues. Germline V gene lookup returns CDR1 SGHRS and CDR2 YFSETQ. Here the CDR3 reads CASKEIWTGESPLHF. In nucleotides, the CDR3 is TGCGCCAGCAAGGAGATTTGGACAGGGGAATCACCCCTCCACTTT. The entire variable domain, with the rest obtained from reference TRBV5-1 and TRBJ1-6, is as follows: KAGVTQTPRYLIKTRGQQVTLSCSPISGHRSVSWYQQTPGQGLQFLFEYFSETQRNKGNFPGRFSGRQFSNSRSEMNVSTLELGDSALYLCASKEIWTGESPLHFGNGTRLTVT.

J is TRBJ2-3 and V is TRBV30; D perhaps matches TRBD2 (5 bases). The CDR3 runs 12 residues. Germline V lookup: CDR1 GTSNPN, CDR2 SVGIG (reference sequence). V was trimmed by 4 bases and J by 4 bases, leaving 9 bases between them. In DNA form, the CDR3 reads TGTGCCTGGAACCCGGACTCAGATACGCAGTATTTT. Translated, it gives CAWNPDSDTQYF.